This TCR beta chain was recorded in a study of graft-versus-host responses after intestinal transplantation. Findings of the study overall: Recipient marrow held GvH clones, some first seen in ileum or blood.

The reaction was completed, and proliferating CFSE-low CD3+CD4+ and CD3+CD8+ responders were then sorted. Measured with immunoSEQ multiplex PCR; TCRdb has only the in-frame clones, and not every one. This table holds 3,000 to 3,500 clones, around 29% found once. The CDR3 is 13 residues long. V dropped 3 bases and J dropped 0 bases, with 5 bases sitting between them. The germline V gene encodes CDR1 KGHSH and CDR2 LQKENI. The specimen comprised alloreactive CD4+ T cells from a mixed lymphocyte reaction culture, sampled before transplantation. Sample subset: CFSE-low proliferating T cells sorted from roughly six-day pre-transplant mixed lymphocyte reaction (GvH or HvG direction). The rearrangement links TRBV18 to TRBJ1-2; D is unclear. The TCR sequence derives from a human patient who was an organ donor for intestinal transplantation. In DNA, the CDR3 is TGTGCCAGCTCACCCCTCGCTAACTATGGCTACACCTTC. This codes for CASSPLANYGYTF.